Given below is one T cell receptor (beta chain) in context. This entry is derived from a study of blood T cell repertoires in COVID-19. This CDR3 comprises 15 residues. CDR1 and CDR2 from the germline V gene are SGHKS and YYEKEE (reference sequence). The J segment lost 8 bases and the V segment lost 2 bases, leaving 7 bases of the junction unmatched. TCRdb's copy holds only in-frame clones and misses some; the assay was immunoSEQ multiplex PCR. Here the sample spans 150,000 or so clones, almost 70% being singletons. The receptor comes from a woman between 65 and 79 years old with acute or convalescent COVID-19. The chain carries TRBV5-5 and TRBJ1-2, with TRBD1 matching 12 bases. The sequenced sample consisted of peripheral blood. CDR3 coding DNA: TGTGCCAGCAGCTTTTGGGACAGGGGGCTTCAGGGCTACACCTTC. This gives the protein CASSFWDRGLQGYTF.